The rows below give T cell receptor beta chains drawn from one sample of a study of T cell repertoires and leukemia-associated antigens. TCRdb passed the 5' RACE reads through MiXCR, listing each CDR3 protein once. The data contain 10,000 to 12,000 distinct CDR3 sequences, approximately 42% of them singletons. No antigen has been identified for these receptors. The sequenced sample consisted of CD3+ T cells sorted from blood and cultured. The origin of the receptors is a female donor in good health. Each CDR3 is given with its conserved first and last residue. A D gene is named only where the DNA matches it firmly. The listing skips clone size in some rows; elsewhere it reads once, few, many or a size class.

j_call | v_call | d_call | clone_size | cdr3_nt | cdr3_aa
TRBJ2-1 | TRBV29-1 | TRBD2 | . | TGCAGCGTTGACGTTGCTAGCGGGAGGGCCGATGAGCAGTTCTTC | CSVDVASGRADEQFF
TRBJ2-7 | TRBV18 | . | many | TGTGCCAGCTCACCTAGGTTCTGGGAGGTGCAGTACTTC | CASSPRFWEVQYF
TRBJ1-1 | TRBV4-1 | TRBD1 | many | TGCGCCAGCAGCCAGAAAAGACTCTGGGACAGGAAACATGCGAACACTGAAGCTTTCTTT | CASSQKRLWDRKHANTEAFF
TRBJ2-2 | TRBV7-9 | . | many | TGTGCCAGCAGCTTTCCAGGGACCGGGGAGCTGTTTTTT | CASSFPGTGELFF
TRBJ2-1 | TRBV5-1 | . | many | TGCGCCAGCAGCTTGGCGCCCCGGTATGAGCAGTTCTTC | CASSLAPRYEQFF
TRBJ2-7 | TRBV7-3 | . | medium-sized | TGTGCCAGCAGCTTAAAGGCAGGGGCCCCTTTCTCCTACGAGCAGTACTTC | CASSLKAGAPFSYEQYF
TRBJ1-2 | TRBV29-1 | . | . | TGCAGCGCCGCCACGAGACAGGCGGGTCACTTCAGCTATGGCTACACCTTC | CSAATRQAGHFSYGYTF
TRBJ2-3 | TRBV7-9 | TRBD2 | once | TGTGCCAGCAGCTTGACTAGCGGAAGCCCCACAGATACGCAGTATTTT | CASSLTSGSPTDTQYF
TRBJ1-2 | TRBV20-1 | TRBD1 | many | TGCAGTGCTAGAGATCCCGGGACAGGGAACTGTGGCTACACCTTC | CSARDPGTGNCGYTF
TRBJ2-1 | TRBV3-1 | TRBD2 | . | TGCGCCAGCAGCCATGGGGGACTAGCGTACAATGAGCAGTTCTTC | CASSHGGLAYNEQFF
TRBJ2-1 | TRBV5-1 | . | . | TGCGCCAGCAGCTTGTATCCACGGACAAATGAGCAGTTCTTC | CASSLYPRTNEQFF
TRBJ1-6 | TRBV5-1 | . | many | TGCGCCAGCAGCTTGGGACAGGTTGGATCACCCCTCCACTTT | CASSLGQVGSPLHF
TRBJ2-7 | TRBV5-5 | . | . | TGTGCCAGCAGCTTGTATTGGGGCCTTTCCTACGAGCAGTACTTC | CASSLYWGLSYEQYF
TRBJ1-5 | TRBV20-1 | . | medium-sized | TGCAGTGCTCGGAGACAGGCAGCAAATCAGCCCCAGCATTTT | CSARRQAANQPQHF
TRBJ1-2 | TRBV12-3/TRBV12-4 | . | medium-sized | TGTGCCAGCAGTTTTGGGCCCCTTGGCTACACCTTC | CASSFGPLGYTF
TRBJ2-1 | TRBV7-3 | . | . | TGTGCCAGCAGCCCCGGACCCTATAACTACAATGAGCAGTTCTTC | CASSPGPYNYNEQFF
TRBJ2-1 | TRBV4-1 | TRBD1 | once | TGCGCCAGCAGGGGGGACAGGGGTCTATACGATGAGCAGTTCTTC | CASRGDRGLYDEQFF
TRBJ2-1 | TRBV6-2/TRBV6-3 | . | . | TGTGCCAGCGCCTCGGGAAACCTTGAGCAGTTCTTC | CASASGNLEQFF
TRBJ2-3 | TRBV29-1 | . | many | TGCGGCGGACACAGGGCAAGCACAGATACGCAGTATTTT | CGGHRASTDTQYF
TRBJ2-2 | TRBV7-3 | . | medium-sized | TGTGCCAGCAGCCTGACACAGACTACCGGGGAGCTGTTTTTT | CASSLTQTTGELFF
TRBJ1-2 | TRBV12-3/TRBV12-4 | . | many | TGTGCCAGCGGGGTTCGGGGGGGGCGAGGCTACACCTTC | CASGVRGGRGYTF
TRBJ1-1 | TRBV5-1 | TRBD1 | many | TGCGCCAGCAGCGGGAAGGACAGGGGGCGCATAGGATCAACTGAAGCTTTCTTT | CASSGKDRGRIGSTEAFF